This TCR beta chain was observed in a study of T cell changes during pregnancy in multiple sclerosis. This CDR3 is built from 15 residues. CDR1 and CDR2 from the germline V gene are SGHRS and YFSETQ. V shed 7 bases, J shed 1 base, and the junction held 6 bases outside the gene matches. The protocol was immunoSEQ multiplex PCR, while the TCRdb copy is restricted to in-frame clones and leaves out a portion. The sample lists some 100,000 clones, 75% to 95% occurring once. This TCR was recovered from a female donor with multiple sclerosis, enrolled in a pregnancy study. The sequenced sample was peripheral blood, obtained in the second trimester of pregnancy. V gene TRBV5-1 combines with J gene TRBJ2-7; TRBD2 aligns across 12 bases. The CDR3 spells CASHFGTSGSYEQYF. The CDR3 nucleotides are TGCGCCAGCCACTTCGGGACTAGCGGGTCCTACGAGCAGTACTTC.